This T cell receptor (beta chain) was identified in a study of blood T cell repertoires in COVID-19. The germline gives CDR1 MNHNS, CDR2 SASEGT. The CDR3 totals 14 residues. V was shortened by 1 base and J by 4 bases, with 8 bases between the two germline ends. Repertoires were generated with immunoSEQ multiplex PCR, while TCRdb's copy carries only in-frame clones and drops some. The profile covers approximately 300,000 clones, with around 86% appearing a single time and 1% taken by the ten largest. Concerning this clone: Within the sample, other DNA sequences also encode this same CDR3.

The gene calls are TRBV6-1 and TRBJ2-1, with a weak D call TRBD2 (6 bases). This receptor was obtained from a man aged 50 or older with active or convalescent COVID-19. The sequenced sample consisted of peripheral blood. The CDR3 loop is CASSEVAGYNEQFF. In DNA form, the CDR3 reads TGTGCCAGCAGTGAAGTGGCGGGGTACAATGAGCAGTTCTTC.